The 10 T cell receptor beta chains below were found in one sample sequenced in a study of blood T cell repertoires in COVID-19. Sequencing used immunoSEQ multiplex PCR; TCRdb keeps in-frame clones, though not all of them. The sample holds around 330,000 clones, roughly 90% seen once. Material for sequencing was PBMCs or T cells enriched from blood (not recorded which). The receptors come from a woman aged 18-35 years who had recovered from COVID-19.

The V call is TRBV28, the J call TRBJ1-2; D remains unclear. Deletions cut 6 bases from V and 8 bases from J, with 16 bases between. Germline CDR1 MDHEN, CDR2 SYDVKM. CDR3 length: 13 residues. The CDR3 DNA reads TGTGCCAGCAGCCCCCAGTCTTACGGGGGCTACACCTTC. It specifies CASSPQSYGGYTF.

This clone came up once. As DNA, the CDR3 is TGTGCCAGCAGCCCCAACCTCGGCAGGGAAGACTATGGCTACACCTTC. It translates to CASSPNLGREDYGYTF. The V call is TRBV7-9, the J call TRBJ1-2, with D tentatively TRBD1 (5 bases). The CDR3 sequence is 16 residues long. Germline V CDR1 and CDR2: SEHNR, FQNEAQ (reference sequence). Between the trimmed V and J ends, which lost 5 bases and 3 bases, there was a span of 19 bases.

The chain is built from TRBV24-1 and TRBJ1-1; D uncertain. The germline CDR1 and CDR2 sequences are KGHDR and SFDVKD. V lost 4 bases, J lost 8 bases, and 4 bases lay in between. The CDR3 is 10 residues long. As DNA, the CDR3 is TGTGCCACCAGTGAGGCAGAAGCTTTCTTT. Translated, it gives CATSEAEAFF.

The chain employs TRBV15 and TRBJ1-2; D not resolved. The CDR3 has 14 amino acids. Trimming cost V 1 base and J 9 bases, with 15 bases left between them. Germline V gives CDR1 LNHNV, CDR2 YYDKDF (reference sequence). CDR3 in amino acids: CATSRGGPAVSYTF. CDR3 nucleotide sequence: TGTGCCACCAGCAGAGGAGGTCCCGCGGTTAGCTACACCTTC.

V usage is TRBV7-9 and J usage is TRBJ1-2; 9 positions match TRBD1. This CDR3 spans 14 amino acids. With 1 base clipped from V and 7 bases from J, the junction kept 4 bases outside the gene matches. Germline values: CDR1 SEHNR, CDR2 FQNEAQ (reference sequence). The DNA for the CDR3 is TGTGCCAGCAGCTTAGGAGGGACAGGGACTGGCTACACCTTC. Translation: CASSLGGTGTGYTF.

The V call is TRBV7-2, the J call TRBJ1-1; D is possibly TRBD1 (5 bases). V was trimmed by 7 bases and J by 1 base, leaving 16 bases between them. Germline loops: CDR1 SGHTA, CDR2 FQGNSA. CDR3 size: 15 residues. The CDR3 nucleotides are TGTGCCAGCAAAAGTCCGGGAGGGGAGAACACTGAAGCTTTCTTT. Its translation: CASKSPGGENTEAFF.

The chain combines TRBV5-1 with TRBJ1-5; possibly TRBD1 for D (6 bases). Trimming removed 4 bases from V and 10 bases from J, with 18 bases in between. The length of the CDR3 is 14 residues. Per germline, CDR1 SGHRS and CDR2 YFSETQ. CDR3 protein: CASSEDSTGNPQHF. CDR3 nucleotides: TGCGCCAGCAGCGAGGACAGTACAGGAAATCCCCAGCATTTT.

This chain connects TRBV5-8 to TRBJ1-4; D gene ambiguous. The germline V gene encodes CDR1 SGHTS and CDR2 YDEGEE. The V end lost 4 bases, the J end lost 8 bases, and 15 bases lay between the germline ends. CDR3 size: 14 residues. The CDR3: CASSLAKGREKLFF. The CDR3 DNA sequence: TGTGCCAGCAGCCTGGCGAAAGGGAGGGAAAAACTGTTTTTT.

The rearrangement joins TRBV7-2 to TRBJ1-1; TRBD1 matches at 7 bases. The junction had 10 bases not matched to a gene; V was cut back by 5 bases and J by 1 base. Germline V gene lookup returns CDR1 SGHTA and CDR2 FQGNSA. This CDR3 is built from 16 residues. The chain's CDR3 is CASSLRDRVSNTEAFF. In DNA, the CDR3 is TGTGCCAGCAGCCTCCGGGACAGAGTTTCGAACACTGAAGCTTTCTTT.

This clone was seen just once. The chain joins TRBV6-2 or TRBV6-3 to TRBJ2-1; D uncertain. The germline CDR1 and CDR2 sequences are MNHEY and SVGEGT. The CDR3 is 14 amino acids. V gave up 0 bases and J gave up 9 bases, with 12 bases separating them. The CDR3 sequence is CASSYSRGDVEQFF. The CDR3 DNA follows: TGTGCCAGCAGTTACTCGCGCGGTGACGTTGAGCAGTTCTTC.